The T cell receptor (beta chain) under discussion was sequenced for a study of response to subunit inactivated influenza vaccine. On this clonotype: Its specificity is not known.

TCRdb independently ran MiXCR on the RT-PCR reads; one entry per CDR3 protein. The top ten hold 8.5% to 14% of the sample, which has 450,000 to 700,000 distinct CDR3 sequences, around 15% seen once. Trimming stripped 1 base from V and 4 bases from J, with 14 bases between. This CDR3 comprises 16 residues. Germline V CDR1 and CDR2: SGHRS, YFSETQ. Points from the study as a whole: It was suggested by the authors that few new T cells are recruited by each seasonal influenza vaccination.

The chain links TRBV5-1 to TRBJ1-4; no firm D call. The sequenced sample was PBMCs from blood, obtained approximately 12 days after vaccination. This receptor was identified in a man aged 50 to 60 who received an inactivated influenza vaccine. CDR3 in amino acids: CASSLIGSELNEKLFF. The CDR3 DNA follows: TGCGCCAGCAGCTTGATTGGGTCAGAGCTTAATGAAAAACTGTTTTTT.